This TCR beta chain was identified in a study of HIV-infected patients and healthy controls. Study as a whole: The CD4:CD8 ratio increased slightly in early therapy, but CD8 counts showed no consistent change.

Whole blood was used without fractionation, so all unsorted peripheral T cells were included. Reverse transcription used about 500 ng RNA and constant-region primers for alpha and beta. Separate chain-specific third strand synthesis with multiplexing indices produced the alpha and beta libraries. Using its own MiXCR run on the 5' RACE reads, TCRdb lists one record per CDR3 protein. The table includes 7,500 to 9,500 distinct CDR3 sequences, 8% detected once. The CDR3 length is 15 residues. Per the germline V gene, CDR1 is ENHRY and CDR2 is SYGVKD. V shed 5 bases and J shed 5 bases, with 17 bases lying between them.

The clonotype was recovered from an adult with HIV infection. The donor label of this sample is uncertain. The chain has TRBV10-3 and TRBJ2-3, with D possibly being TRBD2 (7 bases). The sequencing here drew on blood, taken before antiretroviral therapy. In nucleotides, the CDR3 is TGTGCCATCAGTCTGGAGGGGGGGGCTGTAGATACGCAGTATTTT. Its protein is CAISLEGGAVDTQYF.